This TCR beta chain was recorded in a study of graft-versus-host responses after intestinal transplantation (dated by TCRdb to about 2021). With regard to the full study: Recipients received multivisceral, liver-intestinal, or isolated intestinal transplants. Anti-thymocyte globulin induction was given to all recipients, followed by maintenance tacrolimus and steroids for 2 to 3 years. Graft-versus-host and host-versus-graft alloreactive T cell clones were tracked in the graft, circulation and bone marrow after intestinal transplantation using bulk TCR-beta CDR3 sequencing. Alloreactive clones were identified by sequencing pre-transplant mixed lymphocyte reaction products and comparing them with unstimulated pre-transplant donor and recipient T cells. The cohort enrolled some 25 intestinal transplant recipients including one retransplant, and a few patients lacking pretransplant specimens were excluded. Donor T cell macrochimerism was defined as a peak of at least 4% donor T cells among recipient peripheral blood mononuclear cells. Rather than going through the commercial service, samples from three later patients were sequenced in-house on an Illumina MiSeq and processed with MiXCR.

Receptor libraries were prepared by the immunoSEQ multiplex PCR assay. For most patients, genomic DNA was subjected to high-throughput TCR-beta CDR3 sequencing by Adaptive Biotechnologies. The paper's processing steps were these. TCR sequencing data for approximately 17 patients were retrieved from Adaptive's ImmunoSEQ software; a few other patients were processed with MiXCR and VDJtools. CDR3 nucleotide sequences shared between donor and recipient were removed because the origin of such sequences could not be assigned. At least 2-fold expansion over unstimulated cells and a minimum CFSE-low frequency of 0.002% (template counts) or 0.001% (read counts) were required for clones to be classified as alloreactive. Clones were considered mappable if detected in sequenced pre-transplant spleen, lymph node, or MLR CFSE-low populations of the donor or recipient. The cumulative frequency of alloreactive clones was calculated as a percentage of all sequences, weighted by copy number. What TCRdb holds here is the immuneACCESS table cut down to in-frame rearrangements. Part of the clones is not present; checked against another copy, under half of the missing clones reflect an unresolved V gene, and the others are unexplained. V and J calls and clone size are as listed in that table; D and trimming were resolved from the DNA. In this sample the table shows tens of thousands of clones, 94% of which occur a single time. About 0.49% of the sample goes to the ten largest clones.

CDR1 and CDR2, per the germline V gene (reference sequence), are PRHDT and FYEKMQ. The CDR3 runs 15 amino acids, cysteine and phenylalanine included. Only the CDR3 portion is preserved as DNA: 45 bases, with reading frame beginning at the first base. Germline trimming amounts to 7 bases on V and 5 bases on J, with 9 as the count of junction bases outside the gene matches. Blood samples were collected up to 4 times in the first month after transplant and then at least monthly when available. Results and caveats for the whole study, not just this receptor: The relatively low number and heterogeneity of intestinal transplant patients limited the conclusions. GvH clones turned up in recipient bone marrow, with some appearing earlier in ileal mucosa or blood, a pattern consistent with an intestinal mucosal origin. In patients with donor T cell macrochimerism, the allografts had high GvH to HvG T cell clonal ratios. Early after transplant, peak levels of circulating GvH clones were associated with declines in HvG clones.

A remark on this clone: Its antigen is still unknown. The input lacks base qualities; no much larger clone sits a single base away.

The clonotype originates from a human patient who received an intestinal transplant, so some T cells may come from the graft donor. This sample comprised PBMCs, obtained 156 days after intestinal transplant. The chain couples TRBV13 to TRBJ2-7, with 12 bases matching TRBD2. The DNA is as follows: TGTGCCAGCACCCTAGCGGGAGGGTATGGCCACGAGCAGTACTTC. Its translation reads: CASTLAGGYGHEQYF. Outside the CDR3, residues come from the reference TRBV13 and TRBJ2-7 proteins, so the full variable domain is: AAGVIQSPRHLIKEKRETATLKCYPIPRHDTVYWYQQGPGQDPQFLISFYEKMQSDKGSIPDRFSAQQFSDYHSELNMSSLELGDSALYFCASTLAGGYGHEQYFGPGTRLTVT.